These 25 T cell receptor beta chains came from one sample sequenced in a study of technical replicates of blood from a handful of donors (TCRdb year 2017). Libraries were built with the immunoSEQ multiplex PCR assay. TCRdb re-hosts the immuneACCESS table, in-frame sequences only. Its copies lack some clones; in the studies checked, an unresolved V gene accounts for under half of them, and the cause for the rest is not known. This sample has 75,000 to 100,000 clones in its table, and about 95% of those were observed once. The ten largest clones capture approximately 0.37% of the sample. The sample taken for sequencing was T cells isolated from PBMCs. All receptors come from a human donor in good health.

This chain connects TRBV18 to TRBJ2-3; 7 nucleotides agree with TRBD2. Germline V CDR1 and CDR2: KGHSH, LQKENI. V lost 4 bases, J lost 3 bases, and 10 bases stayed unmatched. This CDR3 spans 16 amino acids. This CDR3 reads CASSLVATSSTDTQYF. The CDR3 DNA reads TGTGCCAGCTCACTAGTCGCGACTAGCTCAACAGATACGCAGTATTTT. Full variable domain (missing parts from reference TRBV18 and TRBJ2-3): NAGVMQNPRHLVRRRGQEARLRCSPMKGHSHVYWYRQLPEEGLKFMVYLQKENIIDESGMPKERFSAEFPKEGPSILRIQQVVRGDSAAYFCASSLVATSSTDTQYFGPGTRLTVL.

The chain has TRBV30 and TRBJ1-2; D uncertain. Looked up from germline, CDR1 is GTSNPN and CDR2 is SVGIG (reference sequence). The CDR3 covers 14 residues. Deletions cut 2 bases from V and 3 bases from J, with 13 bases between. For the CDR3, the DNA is TGTGCCTGGAGTCTGGGCTTGGTGGACTATGGCTACACCTTC. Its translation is CAWSLGLVDYGYTF.

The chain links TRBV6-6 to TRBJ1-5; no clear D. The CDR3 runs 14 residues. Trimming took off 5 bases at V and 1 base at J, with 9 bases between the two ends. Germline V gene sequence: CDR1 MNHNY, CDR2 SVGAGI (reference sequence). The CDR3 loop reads CASSPRGSNQPQHF. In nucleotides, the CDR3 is TGTGCCAGCAGTCCACGGGGAAGCAATCAGCCCCAGCATTTT.

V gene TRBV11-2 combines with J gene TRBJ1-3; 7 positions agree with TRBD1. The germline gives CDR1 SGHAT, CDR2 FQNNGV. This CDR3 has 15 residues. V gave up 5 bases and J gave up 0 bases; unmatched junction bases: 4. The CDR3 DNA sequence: TGTGCCAGCAGCCCGGGACAGTACTCTGGAAACACCATATATTTT. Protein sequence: CASSPGQYSGNTIYF.

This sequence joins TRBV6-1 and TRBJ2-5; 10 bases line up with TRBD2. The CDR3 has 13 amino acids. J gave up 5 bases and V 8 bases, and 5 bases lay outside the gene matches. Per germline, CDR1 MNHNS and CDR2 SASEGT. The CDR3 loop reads CASRLAGVETQYF. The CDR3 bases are TGTGCCAGCCGGCTAGCGGGAGTTGAGACCCAGTACTTC.

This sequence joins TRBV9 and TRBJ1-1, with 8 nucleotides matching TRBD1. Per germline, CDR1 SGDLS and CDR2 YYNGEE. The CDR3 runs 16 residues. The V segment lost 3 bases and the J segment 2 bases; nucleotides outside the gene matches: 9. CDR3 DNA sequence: TGTGCCAGCAGCGACAGAGAGGACAGGGTAAACACTGAAGCTTTCTTT. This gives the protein CASSDREDRVNTEAFF.

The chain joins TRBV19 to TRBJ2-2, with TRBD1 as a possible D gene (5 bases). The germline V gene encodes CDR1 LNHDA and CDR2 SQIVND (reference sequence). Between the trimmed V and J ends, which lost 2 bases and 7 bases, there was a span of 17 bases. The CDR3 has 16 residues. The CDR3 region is CASSILIRQGNGELFF. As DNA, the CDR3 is TGTGCCAGTAGTATACTTATCCGCCAGGGCAACGGGGAGCTGTTTTTT.

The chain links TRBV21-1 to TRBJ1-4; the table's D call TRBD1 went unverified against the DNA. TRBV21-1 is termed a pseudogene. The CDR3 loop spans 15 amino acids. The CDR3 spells CASSSHRGGNEKLFF. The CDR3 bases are TGTGCCAGCAGCTCCCACAGGGGGGGTAATGAAAAACTGTTTTTT.

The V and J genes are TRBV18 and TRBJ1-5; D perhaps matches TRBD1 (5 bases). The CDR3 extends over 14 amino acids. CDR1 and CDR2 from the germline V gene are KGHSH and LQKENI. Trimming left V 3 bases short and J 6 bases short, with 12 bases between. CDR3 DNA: TGTGCCAGCTCACCCAGGACACTCCCTCAGCCCCAGCATTTT. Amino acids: CASSPRTLPQPQHF.

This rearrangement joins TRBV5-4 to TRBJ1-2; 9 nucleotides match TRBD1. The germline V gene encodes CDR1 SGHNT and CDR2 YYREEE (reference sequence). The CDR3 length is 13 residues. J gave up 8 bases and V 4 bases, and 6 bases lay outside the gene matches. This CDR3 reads CASSLRDRAGYTF. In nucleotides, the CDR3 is TGTGCCAGCAGCCTCCGGGACAGGGCGGGCTACACCTTC.

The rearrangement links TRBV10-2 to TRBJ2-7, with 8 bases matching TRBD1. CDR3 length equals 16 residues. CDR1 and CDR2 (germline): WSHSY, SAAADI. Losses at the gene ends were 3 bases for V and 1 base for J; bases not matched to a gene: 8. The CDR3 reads CASSDQDRVLSYEQYF. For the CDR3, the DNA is TGCGCCAGCAGTGACCAGGACAGGGTCCTTTCCTACGAGCAGTACTTC.

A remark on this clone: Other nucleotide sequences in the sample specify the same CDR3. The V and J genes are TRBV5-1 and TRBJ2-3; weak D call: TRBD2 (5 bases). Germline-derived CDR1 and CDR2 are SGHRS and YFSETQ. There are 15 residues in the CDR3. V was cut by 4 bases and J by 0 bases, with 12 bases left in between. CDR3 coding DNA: TGCGCCAGCAGCCTAGCCAGCGGAAGCACAGATACGCAGTATTTT. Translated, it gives CASSLASGSTDTQYF.

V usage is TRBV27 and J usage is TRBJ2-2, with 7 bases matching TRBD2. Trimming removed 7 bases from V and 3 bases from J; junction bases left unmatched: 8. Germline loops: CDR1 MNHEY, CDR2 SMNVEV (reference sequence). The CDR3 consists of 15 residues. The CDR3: CASTTGLADTGELFF. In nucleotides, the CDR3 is TGTGCCAGCACTACCGGGCTAGCGGACACCGGGGAGCTGTTTTTT.

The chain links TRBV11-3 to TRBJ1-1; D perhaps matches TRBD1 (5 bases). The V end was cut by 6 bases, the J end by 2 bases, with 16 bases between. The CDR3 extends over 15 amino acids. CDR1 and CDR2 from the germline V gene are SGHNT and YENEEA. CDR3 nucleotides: TGTGCCAGCAGGGGTTATTTGACAGCAAACACTGAAGCTTTCTTT. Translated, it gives CASRGYLTANTEAFF.

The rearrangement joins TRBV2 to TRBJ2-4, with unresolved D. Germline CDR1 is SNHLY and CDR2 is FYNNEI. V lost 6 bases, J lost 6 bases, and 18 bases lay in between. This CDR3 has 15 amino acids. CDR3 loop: CASSYGLPSINIQYF. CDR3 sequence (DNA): TGTGCCAGCAGCTACGGGTTACCATCTATAAACATTCAGTACTTC. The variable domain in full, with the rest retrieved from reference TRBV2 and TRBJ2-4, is EPEVTQTPSHQVTQMGQEVILRCVPISNHLYFYWYRQILGQKVEFLVSFYNNEISEKSEIFDDQFSVERPDGSNFTLKIRSTKLEDSAMYFCASSYGLPSINIQYFGAGTRLSVL.

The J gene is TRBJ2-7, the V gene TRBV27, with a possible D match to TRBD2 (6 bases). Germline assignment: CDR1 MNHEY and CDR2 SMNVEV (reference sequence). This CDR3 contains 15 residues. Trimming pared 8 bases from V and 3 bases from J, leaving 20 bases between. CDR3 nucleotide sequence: TGTGCCAGCCGCTGGGGTAGCGGACCCTTCTACGAGCAGTACTTC. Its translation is CASRWGSGPFYEQYF.

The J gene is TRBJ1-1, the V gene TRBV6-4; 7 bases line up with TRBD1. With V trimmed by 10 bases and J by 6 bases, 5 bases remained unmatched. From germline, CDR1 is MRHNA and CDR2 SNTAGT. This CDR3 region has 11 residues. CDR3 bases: TGTGCCAAACCAAGGGGGCCTGAAGCTTTCTTT. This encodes CAKPRGPEAFF.

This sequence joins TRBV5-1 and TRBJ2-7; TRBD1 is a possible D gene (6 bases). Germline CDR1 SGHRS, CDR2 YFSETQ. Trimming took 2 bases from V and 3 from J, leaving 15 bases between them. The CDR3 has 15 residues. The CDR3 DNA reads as TGCGCCAGCAGCTTCCCTAAACAGGGTCTCTACGAGCAGTACTTC. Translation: CASSFPKQGLYEQYF. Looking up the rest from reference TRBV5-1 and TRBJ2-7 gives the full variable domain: KAGVTQTPRYLIKTRGQQVTLSCSPISGHRSVSWYQQTPGQGLQFLFEYFSETQRNKGNFPGRFSGRQFSNSRSEMNVSTLELGDSALYLCASSFPKQGLYEQYFGPGTRLTVT.

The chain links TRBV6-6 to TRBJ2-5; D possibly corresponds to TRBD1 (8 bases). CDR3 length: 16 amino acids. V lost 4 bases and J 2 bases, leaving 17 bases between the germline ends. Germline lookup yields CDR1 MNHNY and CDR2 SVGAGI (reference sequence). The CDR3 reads CASSWGGTGGQETQYF. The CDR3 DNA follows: TGTGCCAGCAGTTGGGGGGGAACAGGGGGACAAGAGACCCAGTACTTC.

CDR3 sequence (DNA): TGTGCCAGCAGTGACAGGGGAGCTTACGAGCAGTACTTC. Translated, it gives CASSDRGAYEQYF. V usage is TRBV2 and J usage is TRBJ2-7; TRBD1 might be the D (6 bases). Germline-derived CDR1 and CDR2 are SNHLY and FYNNEI. Trimming pared 3 bases from V and 4 bases from J, leaving 10 bases between. This CDR3 spans 13 amino acids.

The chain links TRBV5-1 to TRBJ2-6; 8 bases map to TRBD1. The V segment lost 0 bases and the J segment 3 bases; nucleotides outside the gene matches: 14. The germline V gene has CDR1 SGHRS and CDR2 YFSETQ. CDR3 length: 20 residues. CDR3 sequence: CASSLESPSGGAFGANVLTF. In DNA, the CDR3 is TGCGCCAGCAGCTTGGAATCCCCTTCAGGGGGCGCGTTTGGGGCCAACGTCCTGACTTTC.

CDR3 nucleotide sequence: TGTGCCAGCAGTTTAAAATGGGTGGGACAGCCCGGGTACGAGCAGTACTTC. Translating gives CASSLKWVGQPGYEQYF. This chain connects TRBV27 to TRBJ2-7; 7 bases agree with TRBD1. The V gene end was trimmed by 2 bases and the J gene end by 4 bases; junction bases not matched to a gene: 14. CDR3 length: 17 residues. The germline CDR1 and CDR2 sequences are MNHEY and SMNVEV (reference sequence).

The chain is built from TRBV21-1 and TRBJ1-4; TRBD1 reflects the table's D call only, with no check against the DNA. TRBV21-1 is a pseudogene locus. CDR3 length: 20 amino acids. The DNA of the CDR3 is TGTGCCAGCAGCAAAGCCCCCCCGGGACAGGGGGTTACAACTAATGAAAAACTGTTTTTT. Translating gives CASSKAPPGQGVTTNEKLFF.

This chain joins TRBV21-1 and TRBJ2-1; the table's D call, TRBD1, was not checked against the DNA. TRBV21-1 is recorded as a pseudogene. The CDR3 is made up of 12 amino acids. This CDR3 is CASRASYNEQFF. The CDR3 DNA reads TGTGCCAGCAGGGCTTCTTACAATGAGCAGTTCTTC.

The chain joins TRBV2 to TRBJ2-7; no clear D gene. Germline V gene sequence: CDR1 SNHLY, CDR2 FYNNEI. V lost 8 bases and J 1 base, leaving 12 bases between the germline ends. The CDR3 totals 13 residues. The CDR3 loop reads CASLISVSYEQYF. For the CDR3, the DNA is TGTGCCAGCCTTATTTCAGTTTCCTACGAGCAGTACTTC.